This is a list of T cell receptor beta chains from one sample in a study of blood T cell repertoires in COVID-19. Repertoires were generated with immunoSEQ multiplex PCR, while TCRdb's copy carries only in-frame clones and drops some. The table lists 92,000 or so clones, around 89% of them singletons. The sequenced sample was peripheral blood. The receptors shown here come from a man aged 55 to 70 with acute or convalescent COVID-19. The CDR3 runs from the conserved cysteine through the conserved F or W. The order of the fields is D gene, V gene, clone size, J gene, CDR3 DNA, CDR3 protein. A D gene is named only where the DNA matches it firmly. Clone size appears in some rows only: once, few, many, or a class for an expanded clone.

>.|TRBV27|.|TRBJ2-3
TGTGCCAGCAGTTCCACGGACTTGAGGGCAGATACGCAGTATTTT
CASSSTDLRADTQYF
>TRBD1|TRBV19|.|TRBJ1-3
TGTGCCAGTAATTCGGACAGGGTACGGGACACCATATATTTT
CASNSDRVRDTIYF
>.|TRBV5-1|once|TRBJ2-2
TGCGCCAGCAGCTTGGCTGGTGGGCTCCCGAACACCGGGGAGCTGTTTTTT
CASSLAGGLPNTGELFF
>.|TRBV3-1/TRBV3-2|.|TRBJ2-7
TGTGCCAGCAGCCAAGAAAGTTGGGGGGGGGCCCACGAGCAGTACTTC
CASSQESWGGAHEQYF
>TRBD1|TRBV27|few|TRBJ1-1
TGTGCCAGCCGAAGGACAGGGGACGTGACTGAAGCTTTCTTT
CASRRTGDVTEAFF
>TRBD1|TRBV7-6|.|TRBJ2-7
TGTGCCAGCAGCTTAGTCCGGGCTGGACAGGGGCTCATCGAGCAGTACTTC
CASSLVRAGQGLIEQYF
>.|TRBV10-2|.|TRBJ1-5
TGCGCCAGCAGTGACAGGGCCGATCAGCCCCAGCATTTT
CASSDRADQPQHF
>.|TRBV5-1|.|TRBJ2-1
TGCGCCAGCAGCTTGGTTGCAGGAGGGGTCAATGAGCAGTTCTTC
CASSLVAGGVNEQFF
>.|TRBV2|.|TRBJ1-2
TGTGCCAGCAGTGAACATCGGACGGGGGTCTATGGCTACACCTTC
CASSEHRTGVYGYTF
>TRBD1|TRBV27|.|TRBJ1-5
TGTGCCAGCAGTTCAGGACAGGGGGCCTCTCAGCCCCAGCATTTT
CASSSGQGASQPQHF
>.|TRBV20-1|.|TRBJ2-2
TGCAGTGCTAGAGATGACAGGGAGCTGTTTTTT
CSARDDRELFF
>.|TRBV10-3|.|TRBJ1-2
TGTGCCATCAGTGATACGGGGGAACACGGCTACACCTTC
CAISDTGEHGYTF
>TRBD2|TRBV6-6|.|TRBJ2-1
TGTGCCAGCAGTGGATCCCCCGGGACTAGCGGGAGTAGTGAGCAGTTCTTC
CASSGSPGTSGSSEQFF
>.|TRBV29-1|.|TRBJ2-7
TGCAGCGTTGCTCCGGAGTCAGGGGCCCCCTACGAGCAGTACTTC
CSVAPESGAPYEQYF
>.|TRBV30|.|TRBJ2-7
TGTGCCTGGAGTGTAATCGGGGCCTACGAGCAGTACTTC
CAWSVIGAYEQYF
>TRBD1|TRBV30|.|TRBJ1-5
TGTGCCTGGAGTCATCTGGGACAGGGGAGCCGGAGTCAGCCCCAGCATTTT
CAWSHLGQGSRSQPQHF
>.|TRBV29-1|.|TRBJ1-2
TGCAGCGTTAGAGACACTAACTATGGCTACACCTTC
CSVRDTNYGYTF
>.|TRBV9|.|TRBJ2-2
TGTGCCAGCAGCAGGGGACAGAACACCGGGGAGCTGTTTTTT
CASSRGQNTGELFF
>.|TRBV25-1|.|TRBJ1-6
TGTGCCAGCAGTCAGACAGTTAATTCACCCCTCCACTTT
CASSQTVNSPLHF
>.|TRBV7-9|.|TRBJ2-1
TGTGCCAGCAGCACTTCCAATGAGCAGTTCTTC
CASSTSNEQFF
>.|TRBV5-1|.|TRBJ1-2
TGCGCCAGCAGCTATCTTGCGGGTGGCTATGGCTACACCTTC
CASSYLAGGYGYTF
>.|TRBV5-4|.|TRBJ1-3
TGTGCCAGCAGCTTGGTAGGGGACTTCTCTGGAAACACCATATATTTT
CASSLVGDFSGNTIYF
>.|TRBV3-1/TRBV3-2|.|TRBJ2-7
TGTGCCAGCAGCCAAGTAGTGACTAGCTCCTACGAGCAGTACTTC
CASSQVVTSSYEQYF
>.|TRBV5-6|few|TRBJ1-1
TGTGCCAGCAGCTTGGCCGTGAACACTGAAGCTTTCTTT
CASSLAVNTEAFF
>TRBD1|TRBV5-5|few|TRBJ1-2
TGTGCCAGCAGCTCGGGACAGATGATCTATGGCTACACCTTC
CASSSGQMIYGYTF
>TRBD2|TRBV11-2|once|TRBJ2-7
TGTGCCAGCAGCTTTCGAGCGGGAGGGGTCTACGAGCAGTACTTC
CASSFRAGGVYEQYF
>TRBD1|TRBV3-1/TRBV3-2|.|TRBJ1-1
TGTGCCAGCAGCTTTCGGGACAGGGGGAACACTGAAGCTTTCTTT
CASSFRDRGNTEAFF
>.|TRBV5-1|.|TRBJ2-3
TGCGCCAGCAGCATTACAGATATCACAGATACGCAGTATTTT
CASSITDITDTQYF
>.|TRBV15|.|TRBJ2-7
TGTGCCACCAGCCGAAGGGACACAAAAAGGGAGCAGTACTTC
CATSRRDTKREQYF
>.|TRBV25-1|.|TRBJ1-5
TGTGCCAGCAGAGGACACGGGGGTCAGCCCCAGCATTTT
CASRGHGGQPQHF
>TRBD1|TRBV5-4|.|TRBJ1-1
TGTGCCAGCAGTCCGACAGGGGCGAACACTGAAGCTTTCTTT
CASSPTGANTEAFF